This entry features one TCR beta chain sequence. Sequencing used immunoSEQ multiplex PCR; TCRdb keeps in-frame clones, though not all of them. The data show 200,000 to 250,000 clones, with 70% to 85% seen just once and 14% to 15% held by the top ten. This record comes from a study of blood T cell repertoires in COVID-19. Whole-study context: Some COVID-19 samples were acute and others convalescent; all came from the United States, Italy and Spain. T cells, B-cell-depleted T cells, or PBMCs provided the cDNA or gDNA that served as material.

For recovered donors of Cohort 3, there were two negative PCRs, clearance, or symptom resolution. V lost 3 bases to trimming and J lost 9 bases, with 12 bases between them. The CDR3 covers 13 residues. The clonotype comes from a man aged 35-49 years who had recovered from COVID-19. The rearrangement uses TRBV12-3 or TRBV12-4 and TRBJ1-5, with D possibly being TRBD1 (6 bases). Sequencing input: PBMCs or T cells enriched from blood (not recorded which). This CDR3 reads CASSFNLQGPQHF. For the CDR3, the DNA is TGTGCCAGCAGTTTCAATCTACAGGGGCCCCAGCATTTT.